These T cell receptor beta chains were read from a single sample in a study of CXCR3-negative and CXCR3-positive naive CD8 T cells. Each CDR3 protein gets one entry in TCRdb, which reprocessed the 5' RACE reads and gives no DNA. This repertoire comprises tens of thousands of distinct CDR3 sequences; its ten largest clones make up 1.5%. Sequenced sample: naive CXCR3- CD8+ T cells from blood. These receptor sequences come from a human donor in good health. Some clones in this sample may be carry-over from other donors' samples. CDR3s include the opening cysteine and the closing phenylalanine or tryptophan. Size tells how often a clone was seen (once, few, many) or the class of an expanded clone, and some rows leave it out.

j_gene | abundance | v_gene | CDR3aa
TRBJ2-7 | - | TRBV28 | CASLPPGREPYEQYF
TRBJ1-5 | - | TRBV19 | CASPSDTGDFKAQHF
TRBJ2-5 | - | TRBV4-1 | CASSHPNPGEETQYF
TRBJ2-6 | - | TRBV28 | CASSRSRVLTF
TRBJ2-7 | - | TRBV29-1 | CSVVPGQGVTGAYEQYF
TRBJ2-1 | - | TRBV12-3/TRBV12-4 | CASSLKVTGLDNEQFF
TRBJ2-1 | - | TRBV7-6 | CASSSPQWDKKYNEQFF
TRBJ1-5 | - | TRBV20-1 | CSAREWGGNLPQHF
TRBJ2-7 | - | TRBV18 | CASSPGGGPYEQYF
TRBJ2-7 | medium-sized | TRBV11-2 | CASSSQVEQYF
TRBJ2-1 | - | TRBV4-2 | CASSQGLRDEQFF
TRBJ2-5 | - | TRBV19 | CASSDPWSETQYF
TRBJ2-7 | - | TRBV28 | CASSLLNRAHEQYF
TRBJ2-3 | - | TRBV28 | CASSTSRLAGGPSTDTQYF
TRBJ2-7 | - | TRBV15 | CATSRGRIRPYEQYF
TRBJ2-2 | - | TRBV28 | CASGENTGELFF
TRBJ1-4 | - | TRBV10-2 | CASSEDEKLFF
TRBJ2-6 | - | TRBV21-1 | CASSRGLAGDSGANVLTF
TRBJ2-1 | - | TRBV28 | CASSPPPGSGTYNEQLF
TRBJ2-5 | - | TRBV12-3/TRBV12-4 | CASSQSPGETQYF
TRBJ2-3 | - | TRBV29-1 | CSVEFGRAYTDTQYF
TRBJ1-1 | - | TRBV7-6 | CASTKTGMNTEAFF
TRBJ2-4 | - | TRBV6-6 | CASSGAKNIQYF
TRBJ2-6 | - | TRBV11-2 | CASSLDGGGAPYSGANVLTF
TRBJ1-5 | - | TRBV28 | CASSLIPGQPNQPQHF
TRBJ2-1 | - | TRBV25-1 | CASSDGGDEQFF
TRBJ2-2 | - | TRBV29-1 | CSALQAATGELFF
TRBJ2-2 | - | TRBV29-1 | CSALAGGPSGELFF
TRBJ1-5 | - | TRBV6-1 | CASSELGSDQPQHF
TRBJ2-7 | - | TRBV7-8 | CASSDLGTGYYEQYF
TRBJ2-3 | - | TRBV28 | CASSLWRGQGATDTQYF
TRBJ1-4 | - | TRBV9 | CASSGPGQGLFF
TRBJ1-1 | - | TRBV4-3 | CASSQGDNTEAFF
TRBJ2-1 | - | TRBV3-1 | CASSQVGTYNEQFF
TRBJ2-4 | - | TRBV5-6 | CASSEVENIQYF
TRBJ2-7 | - | TRBV20-1 | CSATPREAPYEQYF
TRBJ1-1 | - | TRBV5-6 | CASSRTGRNTEAFF
TRBJ2-1 | - | TRBV5-1 | CASSSWSTHNEQFF
TRBJ2-5 | - | TRBV12-3/TRBV12-4 | CASSNKPGPQETQYF
TRBJ2-1 | - | TRBV28 | CASRGDGHNEQFF
TRBJ1-4 | - | TRBV7-2 | CASSFPAGTGLPNEKLFF
TRBJ2-7 | - | TRBV9 | CASGRDGYEQYF
TRBJ2-7 | - | TRBV15 | CATSSGPSPYEQYF
TRBJ2-3 | - | TRBV6-4 | CASSDSRGADTQYF
TRBJ1-2 | - | TRBV29-1 | CSVEDWPLAVNYGYTF
TRBJ2-2 | - | TRBV2 | CASGASGRAPGELFF
TRBJ2-5 | - | TRBV28 | CASSSYHSDVAAAETQYF
TRBJ2-1 | - | TRBV28 | CASSATGGKYNEQFF
TRBJ1-1 | - | TRBV10-3 | CAISDGGRTEAFF
TRBJ2-1 | - | TRBV7-3 | CASSLTGNNEQFF
TRBJ2-1 | medium-sized | TRBV24-1 | CALQVATYNEQFF